This entry lists 8 T cell receptor beta chains sequenced from one sample in a study of blood T cells in healthy people across ages. The second PCR ran roughly 7 to 11 cycles with a sample-barcoded 5' primer and J-beta primers. TCRdb independently ran MiXCR on the 5' RACE reads; one entry per CDR3 protein. The sample lists about 1.7 million distinct CDR3 sequences, roughly 27% occurring once. The sequenced sample was blood. The receptors originated from a woman in her 30s in good health.

This clonotype has a handful of counts. This chain connects TRBV6-6 to TRBJ2-3, with TRBD2 matching over 9 bases. This CDR3 is built from 15 residues. Trimming at V came to 6 bases and at J to 0 bases, leaving 4 bases not matched to a gene. The germline gives CDR1 MNHNY, CDR2 SVGAGI (reference sequence). The CDR3 spells CASSRLAESTDTQYF. DNA for the CDR3: TGTGCCAGCAGCAGACTAGCGGAGAGCACAGATACGCAGTATTTT.

The chain is built from TRBV7-2 and TRBJ2-7; 9 bases are shared with TRBD2. J was trimmed by 4 bases and V by 1 base; bases with no gene match: 5. The CDR3 has 15 amino acids. Germline CDR1 reads SGHTA; CDR2 reads FQGNSA. As DNA, the CDR3 is TGTGCCAGCAGCTTAGTGCGGGGGGGTAAATACGAGCAGTACTTC. Residues: CASSLVRGGKYEQYF.

The V gene is TRBV4-1, the J gene TRBJ2-7; D unresolved. The DNA end favors TRBJ2-5, so the J call may be wrong. From germline, CDR1 is MGHRA and CDR2 YSYEKL. This CDR3 contains 14 residues. The CDR3 reads CASSQEGDGETQYF. Written as DNA, the CDR3 is TGCGCCAGCAGCCAAGAAGGCGACGGGGAGACCCAGTACTTC.

The chain combines TRBV5-1 with TRBJ2-5; TRBD2 agrees at 10 bases. This CDR3 is 14 amino acids long. V was clipped by 7 bases and J by 11 bases; unmatched bases: 14. Germline CDR1 is SGHRS and CDR2 is YFSETQ. The chain's CDR3 is CASPISGGREEQYF. In nucleotides, the CDR3 is TGCGCCAGCCCGATTAGCGGGGGGAGAGAAGAGCAGTACTTC.

In the case of this clonotype: This may be a read error, as it is one base from a much larger clone. This chain links TRBV15 with TRBJ2-7, with a possible D match to TRBD1 (6 bases). This CDR3 region has 15 residues. Trimming stripped 1 base from V and 12 bases from J, with 22 bases between. From germline, CDR1 is LNHNV and CDR2 YYDKDF (reference sequence). The CDR3 sequence is CATSRGQGLGETRYF. The CDR3 DNA reads as TGTGCCACCAGCAGAGGCCAGGGGCTGGGGGAGACCCGGTACTTC.

V is TRBV19 and J is TRBJ1-1; 7 nucleotides line up with TRBD1. The CDR3 totals 15 residues. Germline V gene sequence: CDR1 LNHDA, CDR2 SQIVND (reference sequence). V lost 8 bases and J lost 1; bases outside the gene matches: 10. For the CDR3, the DNA is TGTGCCAGTCGAAAAGCCGACAGGGCGAACACTGAAGCTTTCTTT. Protein: CASRKADRANTEAFF.

The chain carries TRBV12-3 or TRBV12-4 and TRBJ2-7; the match to TRBD2 covers 11 bases. Trimming removed 6 bases from V and 7 bases from J; junction bases left unmatched: 14. The CDR3 consists of 16 residues. DNA for the CDR3: TGTGCCAGCAGCGCCTACGCCGGGACTAGCGGAAAGGAGCAGTACTTC. This gives the protein CASSAYAGTSGKEQYF.

The chain's CDR3 is CASSQDTSGVGDTQYF. In nucleotides, the CDR3 is TGCGCCAGCAGCCAGGATACCTCAGGGGTTGGAGATACGCAGTATTTT. The chain links TRBV4-3 to TRBJ2-3; TRBD1 might be the D (6 bases). Germline values: CDR1 LGHNA, CDR2 YSLEER. V shed 3 bases and J shed 5 bases, with 18 bases lying between them. The CDR3 has 16 amino acids.